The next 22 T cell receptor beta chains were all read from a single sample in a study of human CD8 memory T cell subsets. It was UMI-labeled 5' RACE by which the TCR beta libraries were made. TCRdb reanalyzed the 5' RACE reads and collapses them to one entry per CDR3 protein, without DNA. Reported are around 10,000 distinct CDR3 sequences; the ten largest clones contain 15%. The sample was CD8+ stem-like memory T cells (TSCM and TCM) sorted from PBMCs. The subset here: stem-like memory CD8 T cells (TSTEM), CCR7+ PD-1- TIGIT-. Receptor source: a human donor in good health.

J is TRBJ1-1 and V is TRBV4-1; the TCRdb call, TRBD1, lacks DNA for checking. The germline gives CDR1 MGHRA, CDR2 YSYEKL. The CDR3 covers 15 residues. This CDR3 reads CASVLTDQGDTEAFF.

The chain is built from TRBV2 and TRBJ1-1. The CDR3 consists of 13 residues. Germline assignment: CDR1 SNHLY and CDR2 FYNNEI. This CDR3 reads CASSERQLTEAFF.

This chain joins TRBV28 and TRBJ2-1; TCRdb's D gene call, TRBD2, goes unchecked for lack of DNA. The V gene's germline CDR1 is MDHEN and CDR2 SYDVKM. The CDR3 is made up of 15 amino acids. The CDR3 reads CASSTLAAPYNEQFF.

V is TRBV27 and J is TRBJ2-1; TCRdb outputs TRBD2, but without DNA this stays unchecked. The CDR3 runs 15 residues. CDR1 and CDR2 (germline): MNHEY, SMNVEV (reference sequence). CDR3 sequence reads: CASTSAGLQINEQFF.

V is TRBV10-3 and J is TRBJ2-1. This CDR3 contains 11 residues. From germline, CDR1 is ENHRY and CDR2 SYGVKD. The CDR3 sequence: CAISKNNEQFF.

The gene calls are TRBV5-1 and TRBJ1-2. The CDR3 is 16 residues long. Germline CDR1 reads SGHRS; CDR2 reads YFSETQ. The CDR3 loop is CASSLTAGGGIYGYTF.

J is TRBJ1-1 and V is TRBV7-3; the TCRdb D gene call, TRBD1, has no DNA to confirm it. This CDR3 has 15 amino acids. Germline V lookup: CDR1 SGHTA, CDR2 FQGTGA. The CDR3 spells CASSLIPGIDKEAFF.

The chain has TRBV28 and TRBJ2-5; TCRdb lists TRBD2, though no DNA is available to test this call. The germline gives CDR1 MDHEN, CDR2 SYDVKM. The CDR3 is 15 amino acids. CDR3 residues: CASSPGLAGMETQYF.

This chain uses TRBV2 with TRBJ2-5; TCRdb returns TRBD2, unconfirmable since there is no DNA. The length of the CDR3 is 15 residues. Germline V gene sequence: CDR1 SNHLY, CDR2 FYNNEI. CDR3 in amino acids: CASSDVRLGTWAQYF.

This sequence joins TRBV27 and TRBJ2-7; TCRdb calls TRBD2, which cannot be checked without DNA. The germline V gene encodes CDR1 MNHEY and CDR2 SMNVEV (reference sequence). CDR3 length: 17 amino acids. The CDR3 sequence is CASSPHGSGPGVYEQYF.

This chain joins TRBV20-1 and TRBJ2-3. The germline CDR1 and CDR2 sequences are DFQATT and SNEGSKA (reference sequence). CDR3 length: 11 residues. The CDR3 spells CSAYYTDTQYF.

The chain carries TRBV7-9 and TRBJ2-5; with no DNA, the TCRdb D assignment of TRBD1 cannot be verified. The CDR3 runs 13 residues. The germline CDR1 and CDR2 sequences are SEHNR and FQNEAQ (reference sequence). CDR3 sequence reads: CASSPWGEETQYF.

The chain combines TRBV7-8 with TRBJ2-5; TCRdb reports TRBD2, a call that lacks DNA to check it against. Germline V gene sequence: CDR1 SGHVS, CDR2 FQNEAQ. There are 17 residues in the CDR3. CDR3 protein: CASSLGLAGPIQETQYF.

This CDR3 reads CASSEGAGTEAFF. This chain connects TRBV9 to TRBJ1-1; the D call of TRBD1 rests on TCRdb alone, since no DNA is present to check it. This CDR3 region has 13 residues. Germline CDR1 SGDLS, CDR2 YYNGEE.

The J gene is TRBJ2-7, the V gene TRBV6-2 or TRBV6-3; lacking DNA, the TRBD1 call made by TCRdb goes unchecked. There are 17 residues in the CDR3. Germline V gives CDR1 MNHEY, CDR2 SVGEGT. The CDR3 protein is CASSPTQIGGPLYEQYF.

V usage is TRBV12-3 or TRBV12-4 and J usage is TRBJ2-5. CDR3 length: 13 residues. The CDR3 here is CASSLNWGETQYF.

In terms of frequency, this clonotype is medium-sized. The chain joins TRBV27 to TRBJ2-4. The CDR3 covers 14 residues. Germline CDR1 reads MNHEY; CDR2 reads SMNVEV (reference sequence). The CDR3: CASSPRCCGNIQYF.

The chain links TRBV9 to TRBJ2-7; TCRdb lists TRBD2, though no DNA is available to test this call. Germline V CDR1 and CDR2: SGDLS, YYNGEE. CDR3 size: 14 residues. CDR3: CASSGTSGSYEQYF. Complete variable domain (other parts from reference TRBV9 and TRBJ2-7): DSGVTQTPKHLITATGQRVTLRCSPRSGDLSVYWYQQSLDQGLQFLIQYYNGEERAKGNILERFSAQQFPDLHSELNLSSLELGDSALYFCASSGTSGSYEQYFGPGTRLTVT.

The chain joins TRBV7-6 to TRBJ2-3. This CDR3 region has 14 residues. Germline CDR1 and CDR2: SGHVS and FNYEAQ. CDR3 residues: CASSLKRNTDTQYF.

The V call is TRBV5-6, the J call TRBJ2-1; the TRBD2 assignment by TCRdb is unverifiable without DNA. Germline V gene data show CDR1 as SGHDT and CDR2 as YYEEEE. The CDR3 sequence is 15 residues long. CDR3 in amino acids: CASSLVGLAGIEQFF.

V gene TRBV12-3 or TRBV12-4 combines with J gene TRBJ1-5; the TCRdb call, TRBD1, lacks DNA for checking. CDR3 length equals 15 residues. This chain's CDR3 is CASSRDKGSNQPQHF.

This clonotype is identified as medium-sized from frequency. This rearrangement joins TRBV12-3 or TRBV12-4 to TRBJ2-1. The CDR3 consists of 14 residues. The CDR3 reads CASSSRSSYNEQFF.